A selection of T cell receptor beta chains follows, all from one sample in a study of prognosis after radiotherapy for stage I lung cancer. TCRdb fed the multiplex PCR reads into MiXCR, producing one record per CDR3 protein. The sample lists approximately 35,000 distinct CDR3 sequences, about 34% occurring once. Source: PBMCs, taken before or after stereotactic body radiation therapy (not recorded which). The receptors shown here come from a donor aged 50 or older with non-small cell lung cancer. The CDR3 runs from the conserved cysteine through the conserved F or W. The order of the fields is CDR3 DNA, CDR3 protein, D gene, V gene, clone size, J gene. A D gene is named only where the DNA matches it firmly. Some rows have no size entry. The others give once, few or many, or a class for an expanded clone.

TGCGCCAGCAGCCTGTTGAGATCGGCGAGCTCCTACGAGCAGTACTTC,CASSLLRSASSYEQYF,-,TRBV5-1,many,TRBJ2-7
TGTGCCAGCATTCCCGGCCGGACGGGAGTGAACACCGGTGAGCTGTTTTTT,CASIPGRTGVNTGELFF,-,TRBV6-2/TRBV6-3,few,TRBJ2-2
TGTGCCAGCAGCGTAGATCCGAACTACCAAGAGACCCAGTACTTC,CASSVDPNYQETQYF,-,TRBV9,many,TRBJ2-5
TGTGCCAGCAGCTTGACCTCAGGGGGTAGTGTCTACGAGCAGTACTTC,CASSLTSGGSVYEQYF,TRBD1,TRBV5-5,many,TRBJ2-7
TGTGCCAGCAGCCAAACGTGGAACTATGGCTACACCTTC,CASSQTWNYGYTF,-,TRBV3-1,many,TRBJ1-2
TGCGCCAGCAGCTCTCCCCTCGGGACAGGGGGCTCTGCTTTCTTT,CASSSPLGTGGSAFF,TRBD1,TRBV5-1,many,TRBJ1-1
TGTGCCAGCAGTGAGGGAAGCTCCTATAATTCACCCCTCCACTTT,CASSEGSSYNSPLHF,-,TRBV25-1,-,TRBJ1-6
TGTGCCAGTAGTGGTAACTGGGGCTCCTACGAGCAGTACTTC,CASSGNWGSYEQYF,-,TRBV19,many,TRBJ2-7
TGTGCCAGCAGCCCGACAGGGTTTGACGAGCAGTACTTC,CASSPTGFDEQYF,TRBD1,TRBV27,medium-sized,TRBJ2-7
TGTGCCAGCAGTGATGACAGGAGGGGAAACACTGAAGCTTTCTTT,CASSDDRRGNTEAFF,-,TRBV25-1,many,TRBJ1-1
TGCAGCGTTGAACCCCACGGGGCCGCTAACACTGAAGCTTTCTTT,CSVEPHGAANTEAFF,-,TRBV29-1,-,TRBJ1-1
TGTGCCTGGGCGAGGTTGGTGAATTCACCCCTCCACTTT,CAWARLVNSPLHF,-,TRBV30,many,TRBJ1-6
TGTGCCATCGGAAACTCGGGACTCTCTAACTATGTCTACACCTTC,CAIGNSGLSNYVYTF,-,TRBV6-1,-,TRBJ1-2
TGTGCCAGCAGTTTTGTCTACACCTGGGACAGGGAAGCCGGGGGTGGCTCCTACAATGAGCAGTTCTTC,CASSFVYTWDREAGGGSYNEQFF,TRBD1,TRBV28,-,TRBJ2-1
TGCGCCAGCAGCTTGGGGGCTAGCGGGAGGGGTTCCTACGAGCAGTACTTC,CASSLGASGRGSYEQYF,TRBD2,TRBV5-1,many,TRBJ2-7
TGTGCCAGCAGCGTACTAGCGGGGGGCGCAGATACGCAGTATTTT,CASSVLAGGADTQYF,TRBD2,TRBV9,once,TRBJ2-3
TGTGCCAGCAGCTTAGTGGGGACCGAGCAGTACTTC,CASSLVGTEQYF,-,TRBV11-1,many,TRBJ2-7
TGTGCCAGCATCTTTAGGGGCACTTCTAACTATGGCTACACCTTC,CASIFRGTSNYGYTF,-,TRBV12-3/TRBV12-4,many,TRBJ1-2
TGTGCCAGCAGCTTAAGTTGTAAGAACACTGAAGCTTTCTTT,CASSLSCKNTEAFF,-,TRBV7-9,-,TRBJ1-1
TGTGCCAGCAGCTTACAGCGGGGCTCCTACAATGAGCAGTTCTTC,CASSLQRGSYNEQFF,TRBD2,TRBV11-2,many,TRBJ2-1
TGTGCCAGCAGTGCTCGGGGGGGCACAGATACGCAGTATTTT,CASSARGGTDTQYF,TRBD2,TRBV6-2/TRBV6-3,many,TRBJ2-3
TGTGCCAGCCACACGACTGGGCCAAATTGCTACACCTTC,CASHTTGPNCYTF,-,TRBV28,-,TRBJ1-2
TGCAGTGCTAGACATATTGTTCGGGGATCCTACGAGCAGTACTTC,CSARHIVRGSYEQYF,-,TRBV20-1,many,TRBJ2-7
TGTGCCATCAGTTTAGGTGTCGCGGGGAACGAGCAGTACTTC,CAISLGVAGNEQYF,-,TRBV7-2,-,TRBJ2-7
TGTGCCACCGGGGGAGCCTACGAGCAGTACTTC,CATGGAYEQYF,-,TRBV10-3,many,TRBJ2-7
TGTGCCAGCCGCACGGTGAGACCCTACGAGCAGTACTTC,CASRTVRPYEQYF,-,TRBV6-1,many,TRBJ2-7
TGTGCCAGCAGCTTAGATTCGCCGGGCGGCACCATATATTTT,CASSLDSPGGTIYF,-,TRBV7-2,-,TRBJ1-3
TGTGCCAGCAGTAGCGGGGGGGCTTTAGATACGCAGTATTTT,CASSSGGALDTQYF,TRBD2,TRBV5-4,many,TRBJ2-3
TGCGCCAGCAGCTTGGGAGGCAGACCGAACACTGAAGCTTTCTTT,CASSLGGRPNTEAFF,-,TRBV5-1,many,TRBJ1-1
TGCGCCAGCAGCTTGGGAGAGAGCTACAATGAGCAGTTCTTC,CASSLGESYNEQFF,-,TRBV5-1,many,TRBJ2-1
TGTGCCAGCAGCACCCTAGCGGCAAACACCGGGGAGCTGTTTTTT,CASSTLAANTGELFF,TRBD2,TRBV3-1,many,TRBJ2-2
TGTGCCAGCAGCCAGCGGACAGGGGGGAATCAGCCCCAGCATTTT,CASSQRTGGNQPQHF,TRBD1,TRBV28,-,TRBJ1-5
TGTGCCAGCAGTTTGGACCGGGACAGTTATAGCAATCAGCCCCAGCACTTT,CASSLDRDSYSNQPQHF,TRBD1,TRBV6-2/TRBV6-3,-,TRBJ1-5
TGTGCCAGCAGTTTAGGTGGGACAGCTCCTGGCTACACCTTC,CASSLGGTAPGYTF,TRBD1,TRBV12-3/TRBV12-4,many,TRBJ1-2
TGTGCCAGCAGCCAAGTCGGACAGAGCACAGATACGCAGTATTTT,CASSQVGQSTDTQYF,-,TRBV11-2,many,TRBJ2-3
TGTGCCAACAGTTTGAGCGGGAGAGTCCAAGAGACCCAGTACTTC,CANSLSGRVQETQYF,TRBD2,TRBV28,-,TRBJ2-5
TGTGCCAGCACCGGTGGCAGTATCTACACTGAAGCTTTCTTT,CASTGGSIYTEAFF,-,TRBV5-5,many,TRBJ1-1
TGTGCCAGCAGTGTTAATTCACCCCTCCACTTT,CASSVNSPLHF,-,TRBV28,-,TRBJ1-6
TGTGCCAGCACCAAGCCTCCGGCCTCAGCAACTAATGAAAAACTGTTTTTT,CASTKPPASATNEKLFF,-,TRBV28,many,TRBJ1-4
TGCAGTGCTAGAGATCCCGGGACTAGCGGACCATCCTACGAGCAGTACTTC,CSARDPGTSGPSYEQYF,TRBD2,TRBV20-1,medium-sized,TRBJ2-7
TGTGCCAGTAGTATCGGAGGGCCGGGCACTGAAGCTTTCTTT,CASSIGGPGTEAFF,-,TRBV19,-,TRBJ1-1
TGTGCCAGCAGAATAGCGGGAGGAAAGGAGACCCAGTACTTC,CASRIAGGKETQYF,TRBD2,TRBV6-1,many,TRBJ2-5
TGTGCCAGTAATTACGGACTAGCTGACAATGAGCAGTTCTTC,CASNYGLADNEQFF,TRBD2,TRBV19,many,TRBJ2-1
TGCGCCAGCAGCGGAAGGACCGGGGGTGGCAATGAGCAGTTCTTC,CASSGRTGGGNEQFF,-,TRBV5-1,many,TRBJ2-1